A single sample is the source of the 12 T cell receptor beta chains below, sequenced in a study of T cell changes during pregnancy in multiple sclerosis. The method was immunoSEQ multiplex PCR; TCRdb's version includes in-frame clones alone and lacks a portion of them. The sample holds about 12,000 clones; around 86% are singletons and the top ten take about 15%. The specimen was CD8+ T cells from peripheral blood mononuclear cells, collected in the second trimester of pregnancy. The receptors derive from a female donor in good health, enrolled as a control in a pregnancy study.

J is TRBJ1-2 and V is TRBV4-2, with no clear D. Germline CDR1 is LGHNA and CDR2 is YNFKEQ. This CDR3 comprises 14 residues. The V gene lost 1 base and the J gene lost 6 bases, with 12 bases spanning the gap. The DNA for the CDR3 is TGTGCCAGCAGCCAAGCAGCGGAATTCGATGGCTACACCTTC. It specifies CASSQAAEFDGYTF.

For the CDR3, the DNA is TGTGCCAGCAGTTTAGGGCTAGCAGATACCATCACCGGGGAGCTGTTTTTT. It is translated as CASSLGLADTITGELFF. The chain uses TRBV27 and TRBJ2-2; TRBD2 might be the D (5 bases). Germline V gene sequence: CDR1 MNHEY, CDR2 SMNVEV (reference sequence). The CDR3 length is 17 residues. V gave up 2 bases and J gave up 4 bases, with 17 bases separating them.

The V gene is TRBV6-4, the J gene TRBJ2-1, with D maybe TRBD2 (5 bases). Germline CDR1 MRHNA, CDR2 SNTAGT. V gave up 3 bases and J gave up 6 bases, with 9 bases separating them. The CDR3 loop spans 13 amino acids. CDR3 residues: CASSETTSNEQFF. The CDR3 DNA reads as TGTGCCAGCAGTGAAACTACTAGCAATGAGCAGTTCTTC.

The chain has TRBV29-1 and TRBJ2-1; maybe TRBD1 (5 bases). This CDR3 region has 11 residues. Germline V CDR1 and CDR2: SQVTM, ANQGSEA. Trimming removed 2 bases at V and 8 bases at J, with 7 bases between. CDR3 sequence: CSVEWGHEQFF. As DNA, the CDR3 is TGCAGCGTTGAATGGGGCCATGAGCAGTTCTTC.

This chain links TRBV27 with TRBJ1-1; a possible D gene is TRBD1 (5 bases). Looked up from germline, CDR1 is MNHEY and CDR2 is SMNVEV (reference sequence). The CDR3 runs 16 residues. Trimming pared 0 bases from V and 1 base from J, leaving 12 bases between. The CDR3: CASSLSSRGGNTEAFF. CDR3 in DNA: TGTGCCAGCAGTTTATCGTCCCGGGGGGGGAACACTGAAGCTTTCTTT.

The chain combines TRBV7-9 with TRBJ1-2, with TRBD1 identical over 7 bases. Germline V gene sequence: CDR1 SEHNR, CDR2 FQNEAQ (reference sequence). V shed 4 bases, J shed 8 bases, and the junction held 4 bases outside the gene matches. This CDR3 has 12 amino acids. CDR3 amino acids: CASSYTGEGYTF. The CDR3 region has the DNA TGTGCCAGCAGCTACACAGGGGAAGGCTACACCTTC. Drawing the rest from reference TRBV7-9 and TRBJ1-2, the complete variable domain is DTGVSQNPRHKITKRGQNVTFRCDPISEHNRLYWYRQTLGQGPEFLTYFQNEAQLEKSRLLSDRFSAERPKGSFSTLEIQRTEQGDSAMYLCASSYTGEGYTFGSGTRLTVV.

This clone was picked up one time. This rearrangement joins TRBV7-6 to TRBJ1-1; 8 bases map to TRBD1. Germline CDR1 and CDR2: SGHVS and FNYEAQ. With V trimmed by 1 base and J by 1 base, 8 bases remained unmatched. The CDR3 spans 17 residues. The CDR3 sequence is CASSLVLTGARNTEAFF. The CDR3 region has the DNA TGTGCCAGCAGCTTAGTCTTGACAGGGGCGCGGAACACTGAAGCTTTCTTT.

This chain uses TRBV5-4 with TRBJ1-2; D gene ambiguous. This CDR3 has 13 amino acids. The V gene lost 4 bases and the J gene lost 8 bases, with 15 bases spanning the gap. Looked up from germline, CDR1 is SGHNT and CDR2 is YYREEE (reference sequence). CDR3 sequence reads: CASSEEGERGYTF. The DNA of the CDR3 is TGTGCCAGCAGCGAGGAGGGAGAGAGAGGCTACACCTTC.

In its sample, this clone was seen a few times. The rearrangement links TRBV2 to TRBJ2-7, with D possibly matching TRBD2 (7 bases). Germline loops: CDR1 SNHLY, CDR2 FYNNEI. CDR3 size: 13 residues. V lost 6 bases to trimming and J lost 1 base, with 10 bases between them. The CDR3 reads CASSEGGSYEQYF. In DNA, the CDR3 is TGTGCCAGCAGCGAGGGGGGGTCCTACGAGCAGTACTTC.

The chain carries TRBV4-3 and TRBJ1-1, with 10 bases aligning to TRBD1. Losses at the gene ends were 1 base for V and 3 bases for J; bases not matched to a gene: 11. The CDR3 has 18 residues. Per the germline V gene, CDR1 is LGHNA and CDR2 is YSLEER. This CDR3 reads CASSQGPGQGPIYTEAFF. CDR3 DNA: TGCGCCAGCAGCCAAGGCCCGGGACAGGGGCCTATCTACACTGAAGCTTTCTTT.

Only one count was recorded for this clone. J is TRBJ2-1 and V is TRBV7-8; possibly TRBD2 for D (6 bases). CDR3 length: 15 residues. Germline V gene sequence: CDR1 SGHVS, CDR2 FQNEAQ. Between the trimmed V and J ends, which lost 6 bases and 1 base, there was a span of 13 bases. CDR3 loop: CASSAGKPSYNEQFF. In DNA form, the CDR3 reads TGTGCCAGCAGTGCGGGGAAGCCTTCCTACAATGAGCAGTTCTTC.

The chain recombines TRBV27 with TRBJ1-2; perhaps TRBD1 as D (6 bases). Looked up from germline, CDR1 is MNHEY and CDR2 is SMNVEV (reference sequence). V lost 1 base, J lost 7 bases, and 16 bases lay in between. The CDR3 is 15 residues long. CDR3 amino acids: CASSLYRRGGLGYTF. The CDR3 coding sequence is TGTGCCAGCAGTTTATATCGCCGGGGGGGCCTTGGCTACACCTTC.